Here is one T cell receptor beta chain with its context. This sample is drawn from a study of blood T cell repertoires in COVID-19. As for the study in general: Both acute and convalescent COVID-19 samples were obtained from the United States, Italy and Spain. T cells, B-cell-depleted T cells, or PBMCs provided the cDNA or gDNA that served as material.

TCRdb's table, derived via immunoSEQ multiplex PCR, lists solely in-frame clones and lacks some. Of about 83,000 clones listed, roughly 90% are singletons. The V gene lost 5 bases and the J gene lost 7 bases, with 15 bases spanning the gap. Germline V gene lookup returns CDR1 SEHNR and CDR2 FQNEAQ (reference sequence). This CDR3 is 13 amino acids long. The chain joins TRBV7-9 to TRBJ2-7, with a tentative D call TRBD2 (6 bases). The receptor was derived from a woman between 45 and 65 years old with active or convalescent COVID-19. Sequencing was performed on peripheral blood. CDR3 residues: CASSAGPALEQYF. CDR3 in DNA: TGTGCCAGCAGCGCGGGGCCCGCCCTGGAGCAGTACTTC. Using reference TRBV7-9 and TRBJ2-7 for the parts outside the CDR3, the full variable domain is DTGVSQNPRHKITKRGQNVTFRCDPISEHNRLYWYRQTLGQGPEFLTYFQNEAQLEKSRLLSDRFSAERPKGSFSTLEIQRTEQGDSAMYLCASSAGPALEQYFGPGTRLTVT.